The present T cell receptor (beta chain) was sequenced within a study of OX40 agonist ivuxolimab in advanced cancers. Study context: Patients were treated with intravenous ivuxolimab, dosed at 0.01 to 10 mg/kg and infused every 2 weeks. Having had anti-PD-1, anti-PD-L1 or anti-CTLA-4 therapy before was allowed, and about 40% had some. Study-wide findings and caveats: Low normalized T-cell clonal expansion was additionally recorded for some nonresponders. In CD8+ T cells, expanded clones were on average more numerous than in CD4+.

Assay used: immunoSEQ multiplex PCR; TCRdb lists only in-frame clones, some missing. This sample has around 45,000 clones; approximately 91% occur once, and the top ten carry under 20%. Remarks on this clone: Its target is not known.

The sample consisted of CD4+ or CD8+ T cells sorted from blood, taken in a trial of the OX40 agonist ivuxolimab. This TCR derives from an adult with an advanced solid tumor such as melanoma, head and neck, liver or kidney cancer.

The CDR3 DNA is TGTGCCAGCAGGGCCAGCGGGTACACTGAAGCTTTCTTT. It yields the protein CASRASGYTEAFF. The chain employs TRBV28 and TRBJ1-1; D is unclear. This CDR3 spans 13 amino acids. The germline V gene encodes CDR1 MDHEN and CDR2 SYDVKM. The ends were cut back, 6 bases at V and 3 bases at J, with 11 bases in the middle.